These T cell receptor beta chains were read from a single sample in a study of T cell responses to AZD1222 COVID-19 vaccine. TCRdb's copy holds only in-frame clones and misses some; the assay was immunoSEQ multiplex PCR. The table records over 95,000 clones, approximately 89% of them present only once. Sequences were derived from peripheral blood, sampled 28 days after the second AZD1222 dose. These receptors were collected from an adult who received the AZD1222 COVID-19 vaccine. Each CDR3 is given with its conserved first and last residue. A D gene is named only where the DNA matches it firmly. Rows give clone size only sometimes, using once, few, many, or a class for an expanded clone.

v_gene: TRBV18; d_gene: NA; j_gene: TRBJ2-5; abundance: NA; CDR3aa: CASSPPATKETQYF; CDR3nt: TGTGCCAGCTCACCACCGGCGACGAAAGAGACCCAGTACTTC
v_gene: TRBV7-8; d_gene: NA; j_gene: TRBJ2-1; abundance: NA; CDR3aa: CASSSGTWNEQFF; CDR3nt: TGTGCCAGCAGCTCCGGGACTTGGAATGAGCAGTTCTTC
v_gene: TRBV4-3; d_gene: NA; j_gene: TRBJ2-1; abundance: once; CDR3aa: CASSRDTGSGNEQFF; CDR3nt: TGCGCCAGCAGCCGGGACACCGGGTCGGGCAATGAGCAGTTCTTC
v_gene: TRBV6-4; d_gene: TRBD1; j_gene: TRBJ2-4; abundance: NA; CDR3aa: CASRIDRVRAKNIQYF; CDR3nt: TGTGCCAGCAGGATCGACAGGGTGAGGGCCAAAAACATTCAGTACTTC
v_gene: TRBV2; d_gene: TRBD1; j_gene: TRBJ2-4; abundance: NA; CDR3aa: CASSRDRENIQYF; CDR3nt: TGTGCCAGCAGCCGGGACAGAGAAAACATTCAGTACTTC
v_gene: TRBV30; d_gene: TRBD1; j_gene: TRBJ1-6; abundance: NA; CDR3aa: CAWSRTQGPLHF; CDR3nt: TGTGCCTGGAGCCGAACACAGGGGCCCCTCCACTTT
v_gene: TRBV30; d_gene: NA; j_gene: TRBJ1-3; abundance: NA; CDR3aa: CAWSVSSSGNTIYF; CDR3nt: TGTGCCTGGAGTGTCTCCAGCTCTGGAAACACCATATATTTT
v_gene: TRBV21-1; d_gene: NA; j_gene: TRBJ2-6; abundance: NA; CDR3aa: CATSSGANVLTF; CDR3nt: TGTGCCACCAGCTCTGGGGCCAACGTCCTGACTTTC
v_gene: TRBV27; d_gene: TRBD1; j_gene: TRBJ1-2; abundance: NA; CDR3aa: CASSLSATGTNYGYTF; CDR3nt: TGTGCCAGCAGTTTATCGGCGACAGGGACTAACTATGGCTACACCTTC
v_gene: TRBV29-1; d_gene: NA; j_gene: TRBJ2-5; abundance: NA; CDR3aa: CSVTGSETQYF; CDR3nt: TGCAGCGTCACAGGGTCGGAGACCCAGTACTTC
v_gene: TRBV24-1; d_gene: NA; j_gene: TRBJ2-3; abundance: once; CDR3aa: CATSVYGDTQYF; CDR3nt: TGTGCCACCAGTGTATATGGGGATACGCAGTATTTT
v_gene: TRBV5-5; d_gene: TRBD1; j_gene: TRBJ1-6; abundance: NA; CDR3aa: CASIYRDRGLTPLHF; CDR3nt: TGTGCCAGCATATACCGGGACAGGGGGCTTACACCCCTCCACTTT
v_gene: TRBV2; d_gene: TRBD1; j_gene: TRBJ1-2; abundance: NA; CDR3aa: CASRVTGTDYGYTF; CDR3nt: TGTGCCAGCAGGGTAACCGGGACAGACTATGGCTACACCTTC
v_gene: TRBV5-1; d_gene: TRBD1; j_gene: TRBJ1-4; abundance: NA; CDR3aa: CASRRTGSTNEKLFF; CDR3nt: TGCGCCAGCAGACGGACAGGTTCAACTAATGAAAAACTGTTTTTT
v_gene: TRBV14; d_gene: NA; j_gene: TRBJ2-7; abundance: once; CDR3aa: CASSRDPSYEQYF; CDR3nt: TGTGCCAGCAGCCGGGACCCCTCCTACGAGCAGTACTTC
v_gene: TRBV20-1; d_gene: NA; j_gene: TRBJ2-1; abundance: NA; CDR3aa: CSASWDFPGDEQFF; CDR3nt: TGCAGTGCTAGTTGGGACTTTCCCGGCGATGAGCAGTTCTTC
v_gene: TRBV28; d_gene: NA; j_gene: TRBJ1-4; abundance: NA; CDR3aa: CASTSHGAPGNEKLFF; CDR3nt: TGTGCCAGCACCTCCCATGGGGCCCCCGGGAATGAAAAACTGTTTTTT
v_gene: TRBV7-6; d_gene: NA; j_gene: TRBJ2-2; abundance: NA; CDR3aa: CASSLVPDTGELFF; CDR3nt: TGTGCCAGCAGCTTAGTTCCGGACACCGGGGAGCTGTTTTTT
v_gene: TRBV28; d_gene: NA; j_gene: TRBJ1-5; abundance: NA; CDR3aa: CASAGQYNQPQHF; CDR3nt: TGTGCCAGCGCCGGACAGTACAATCAGCCCCAGCATTTT
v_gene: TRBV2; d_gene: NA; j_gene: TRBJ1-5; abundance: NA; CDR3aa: CASSLSQPQHF; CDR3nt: TGTGCCAGCAGCCTCTCCCAGCCCCAGCATTTT
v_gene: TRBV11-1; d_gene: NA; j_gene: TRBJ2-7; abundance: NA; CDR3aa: CADRRQPSYEQYF; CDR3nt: TGTGCCGACCGGAGGCAGCCATCCTACGAGCAGTACTTC
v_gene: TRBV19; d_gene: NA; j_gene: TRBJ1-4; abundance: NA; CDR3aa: CASRDYVVSEKLFF; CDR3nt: TGTGCCTCCCGGGACTATGTAGTAAGTGAAAAACTGTTTTTT
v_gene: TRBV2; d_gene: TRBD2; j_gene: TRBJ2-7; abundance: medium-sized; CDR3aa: CASTGPGLAGGEQYF; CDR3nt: TGTGCCAGCACCGGACCGGGACTAGCGGGGGGCGAGCAGTACTTC
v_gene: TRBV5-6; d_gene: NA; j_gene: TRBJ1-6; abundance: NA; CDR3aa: CASSPGSGDSPLHF; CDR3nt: TGTGCCAGCAGCCCCGGGTCCGGGGATTCACCCCTCCACTTT
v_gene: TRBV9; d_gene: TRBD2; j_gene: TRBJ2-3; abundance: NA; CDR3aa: CASSVELAGGTDTQYF; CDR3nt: TGTGCCAGCAGCGTAGAGCTAGCGGGAGGGACAGATACGCAGTATTTT
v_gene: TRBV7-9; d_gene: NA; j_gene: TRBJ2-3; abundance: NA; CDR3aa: CASSLESLGTTGITTQYF; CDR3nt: TGTGCCAGCAGCCTAGAGAGTCTTGGGACGACCGGTATTACTACGCAGTATTTT
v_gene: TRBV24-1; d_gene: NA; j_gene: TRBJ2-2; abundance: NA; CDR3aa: CATSDPGFANTGELFF; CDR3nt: TGTGCCACCAGTGACCCCGGATTCGCGAACACCGGGGAGCTGTTTTTT
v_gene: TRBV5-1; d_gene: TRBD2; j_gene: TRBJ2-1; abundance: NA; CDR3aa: CASRRGGLSAEQFF; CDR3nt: TGCGCCAGCAGACGGGGAGGGTTATCGGCTGAGCAGTTCTTC
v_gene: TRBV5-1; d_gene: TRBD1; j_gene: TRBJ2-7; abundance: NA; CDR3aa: CASSLSHSGGPPYEQYF; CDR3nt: TGCGCCAGCAGTTTGAGCCACTCAGGGGGCCCACCCTACGAGCAGTACTTC
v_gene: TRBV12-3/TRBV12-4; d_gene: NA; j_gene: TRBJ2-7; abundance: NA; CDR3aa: CASSPGDEQYF; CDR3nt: TGTGCCAGCAGTCCGGGAGACGAGCAGTACTTC
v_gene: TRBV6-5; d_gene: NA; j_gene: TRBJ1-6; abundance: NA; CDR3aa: CACSDWAAGNSPLHF; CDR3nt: TGTGCCTGCTCGGATTGGGCGGCTGGAAATTCACCCCTCCACTTT
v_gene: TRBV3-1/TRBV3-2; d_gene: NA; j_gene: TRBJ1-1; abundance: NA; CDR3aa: CASSQERPLEAFF; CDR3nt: TGTGCCAGCAGCCAAGAGCGCCCCCTTGAAGCTTTCTTT
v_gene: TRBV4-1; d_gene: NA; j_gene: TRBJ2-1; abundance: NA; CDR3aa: CASSQDRGEQFF; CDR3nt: TGCGCCAGCAGCCAAGATAGGGGTGAGCAGTTCTTC